The clone carrying this T cell receptor (beta chain) came up once. A much larger clone is a single base away; this may be a read error. This entry is derived from a study of prognosis after radiotherapy for stage I lung cancer. The overall study: Patients numbered about a dozen men and five to seven women, aged about 53 to 85 with a median of 74.5 years.

There are 15 residues in the CDR3. CDR1 is KGHDR and CDR2 is SFDVKD in the germline V gene. Two-round multiplex PCR, the amplification method, yielded TCR beta CDR3 from genomic DNA. Gene-specific primers for each TRBV and TRBJ gene drove first-round PCR. MiXCR, run by TCRdb on the multiplex PCR reads, gives a single entry per CDR3 protein. The sample has under 20,000 distinct CDR3 sequences; approximately 46% are singletons. This TCR was sampled from a donor of 50 years or more with non-small cell lung cancer. The material was PBMCs, obtained before or after stereotactic body radiation therapy (not recorded which). The chain links TRBV24-1 to TRBJ2-5; possibly TRBD2 for D (7 bases). The CDR3 region is CATSGGGGLKETKYF. CDR3 nucleotides: TGTGCCACCAGTGGAGGGGGGGGTTTAAAGGAGACCAAGTACTTC.